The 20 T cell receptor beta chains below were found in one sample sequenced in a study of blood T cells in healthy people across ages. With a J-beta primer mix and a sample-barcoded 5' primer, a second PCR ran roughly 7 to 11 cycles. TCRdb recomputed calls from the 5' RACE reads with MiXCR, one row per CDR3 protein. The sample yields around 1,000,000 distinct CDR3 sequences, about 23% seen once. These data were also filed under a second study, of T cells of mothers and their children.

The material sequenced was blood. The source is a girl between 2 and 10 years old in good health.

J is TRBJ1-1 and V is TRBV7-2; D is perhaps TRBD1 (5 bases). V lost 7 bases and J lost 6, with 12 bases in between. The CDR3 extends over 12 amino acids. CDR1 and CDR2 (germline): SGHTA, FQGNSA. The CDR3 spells CASTPGGAEAFF. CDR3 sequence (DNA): TGTGCCAGCACGCCTGGGGGGGCTGAAGCTTTCTTT.

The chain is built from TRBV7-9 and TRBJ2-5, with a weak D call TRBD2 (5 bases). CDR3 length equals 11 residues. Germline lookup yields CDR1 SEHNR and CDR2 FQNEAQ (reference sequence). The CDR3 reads CTIEGAETQYF. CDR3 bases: TGTACAATAGAGGGTGCAGAGACCCAGTACTTC.

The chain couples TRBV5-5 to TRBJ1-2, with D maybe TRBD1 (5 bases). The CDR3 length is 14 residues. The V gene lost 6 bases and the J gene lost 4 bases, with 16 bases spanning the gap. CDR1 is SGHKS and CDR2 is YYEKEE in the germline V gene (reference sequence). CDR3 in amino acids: CASTHPGRGYGYTF. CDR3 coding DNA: TGTGCCAGCACCCACCCAGGGAGGGGCTATGGCTACACCTTC.

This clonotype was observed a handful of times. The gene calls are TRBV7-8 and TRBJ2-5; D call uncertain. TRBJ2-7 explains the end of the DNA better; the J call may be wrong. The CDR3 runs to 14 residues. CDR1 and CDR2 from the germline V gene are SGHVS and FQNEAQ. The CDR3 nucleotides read TGTGCCAGCAGCTTAATGGACCGACACTACGAGCAGTACTTC. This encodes CASSLMDRHYEQYF.

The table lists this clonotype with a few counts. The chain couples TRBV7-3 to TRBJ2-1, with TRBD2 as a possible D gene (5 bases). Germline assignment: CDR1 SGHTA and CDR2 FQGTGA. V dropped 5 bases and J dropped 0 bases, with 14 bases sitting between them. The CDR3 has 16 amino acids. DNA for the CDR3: TGTGCCAGCAGCCCCCTGGAGGCCCCCTCCTACAATGAGCAGTTCTTC. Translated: CASSPLEAPSYNEQFF.

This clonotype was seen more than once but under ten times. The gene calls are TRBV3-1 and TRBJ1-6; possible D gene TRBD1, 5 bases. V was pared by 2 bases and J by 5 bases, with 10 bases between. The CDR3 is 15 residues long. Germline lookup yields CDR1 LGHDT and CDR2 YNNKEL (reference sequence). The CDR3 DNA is TGTGCCAGCAGCCAAAGGACAAGTGATAATTCACCCCTCCACTTT. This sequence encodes CASSQRTSDNSPLHF.

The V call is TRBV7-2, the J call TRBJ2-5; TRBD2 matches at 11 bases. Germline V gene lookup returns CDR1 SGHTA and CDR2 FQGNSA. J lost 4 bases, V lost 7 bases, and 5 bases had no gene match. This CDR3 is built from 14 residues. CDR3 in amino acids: CASTLAGGTETQYF. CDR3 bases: TGTGCCAGCACCCTAGCGGGGGGAACAGAGACCCAGTACTTC.

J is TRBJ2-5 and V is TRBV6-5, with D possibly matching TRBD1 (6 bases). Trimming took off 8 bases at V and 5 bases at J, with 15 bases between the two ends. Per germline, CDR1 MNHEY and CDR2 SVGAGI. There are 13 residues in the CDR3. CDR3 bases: TGTGCCAGCGAAACAGGGTCCAGGGAGACCCAGTACTTC. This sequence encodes CASETGSRETQYF.

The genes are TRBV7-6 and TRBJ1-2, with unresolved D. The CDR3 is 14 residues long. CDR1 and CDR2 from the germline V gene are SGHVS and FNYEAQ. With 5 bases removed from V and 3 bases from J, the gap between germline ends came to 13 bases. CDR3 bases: TGTGCCAGCAGCGCGTCGGAGAAGGACTATGGCTACACCTTC. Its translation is CASSASEKDYGYTF.

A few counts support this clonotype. Written as DNA, the CDR3 is TGCAGCGTCACAGGGTTCGACCCCGTCCCCCTGGATGCTTTCTTT. Translation gives CSVTGFDPVPLDAFF. V gene TRBV29-1 combines with J gene TRBJ1-1; TRBD1 might be the D (6 bases). CDR1 SQVTM and CDR2 ANQGSEA come from the germline V gene. Trimming took off 6 bases at V and 11 bases at J, with 28 bases between the two ends. This CDR3 comprises 15 residues.

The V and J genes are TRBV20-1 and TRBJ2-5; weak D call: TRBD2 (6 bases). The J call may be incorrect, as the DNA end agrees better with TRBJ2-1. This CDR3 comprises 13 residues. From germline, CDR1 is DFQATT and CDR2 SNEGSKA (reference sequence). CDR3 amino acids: CSARVAGYNEQFF. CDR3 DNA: TGCAGTGCTAGAGTGGCGGGGTACAATGAGCAGTTCTTC.

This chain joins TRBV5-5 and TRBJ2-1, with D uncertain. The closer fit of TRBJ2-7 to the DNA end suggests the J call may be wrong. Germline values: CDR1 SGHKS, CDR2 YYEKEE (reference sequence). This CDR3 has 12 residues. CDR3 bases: TGTGCCAGCAATCACGACTCCTACGAGCAGTACTTC. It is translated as CASNHDSYEQYF.

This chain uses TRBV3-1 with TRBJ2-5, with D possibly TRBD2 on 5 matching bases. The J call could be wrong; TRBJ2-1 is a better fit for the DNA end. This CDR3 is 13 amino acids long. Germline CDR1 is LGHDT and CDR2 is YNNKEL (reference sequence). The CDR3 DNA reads TGTGCCAGCAGCCAACCTCCGGGGAATGAGCAGTTCTTC. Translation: CASSQPPGNEQFF.

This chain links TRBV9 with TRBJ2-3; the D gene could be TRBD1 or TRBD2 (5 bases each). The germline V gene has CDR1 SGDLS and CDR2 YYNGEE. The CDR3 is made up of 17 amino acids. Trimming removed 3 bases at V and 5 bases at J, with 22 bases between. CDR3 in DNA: TGTGCCAGCAGCGACGGAAGTTATGGGGGTTCACAAGATACGCAGTATTTT. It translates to CASSDGSYGGSQDTQYF.

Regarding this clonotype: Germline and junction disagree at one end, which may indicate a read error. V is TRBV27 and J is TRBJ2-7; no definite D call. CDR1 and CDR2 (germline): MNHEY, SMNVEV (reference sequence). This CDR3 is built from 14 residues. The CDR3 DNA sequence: TGTGCCACCAGTTTAAACCCGGACTCCTACGAGCAGTACTTC. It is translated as CATSLNPDSYEQYF.

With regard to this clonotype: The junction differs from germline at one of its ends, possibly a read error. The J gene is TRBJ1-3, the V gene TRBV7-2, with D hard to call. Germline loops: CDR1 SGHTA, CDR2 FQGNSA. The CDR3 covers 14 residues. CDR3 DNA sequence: TGTGCCAGCAGCTCCTCGGAATCTGGAAACACCATATACTTT. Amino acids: CASSSSESGNTIYF.

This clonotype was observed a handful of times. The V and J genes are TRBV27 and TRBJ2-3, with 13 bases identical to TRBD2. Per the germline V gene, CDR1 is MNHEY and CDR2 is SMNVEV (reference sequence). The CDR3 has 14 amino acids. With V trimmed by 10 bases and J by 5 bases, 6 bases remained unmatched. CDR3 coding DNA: TGTGCCACAACTAGCGGGGGGGAGGGAGATACGCAGTATTTT. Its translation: CATTSGGEGDTQYF.

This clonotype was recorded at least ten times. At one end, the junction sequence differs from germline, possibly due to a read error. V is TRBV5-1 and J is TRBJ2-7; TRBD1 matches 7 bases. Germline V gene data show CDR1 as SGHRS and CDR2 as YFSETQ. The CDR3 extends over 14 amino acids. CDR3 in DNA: TGTGCCAGCAGCCCCGGGACAGTGACCTACGAGCAGTACTTC. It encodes CASSPGTVTYEQYF.

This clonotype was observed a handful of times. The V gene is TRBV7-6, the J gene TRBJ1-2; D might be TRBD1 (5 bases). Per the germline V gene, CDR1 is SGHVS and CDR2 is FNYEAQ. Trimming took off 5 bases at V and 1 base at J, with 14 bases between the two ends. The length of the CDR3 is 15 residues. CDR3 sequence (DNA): TGTGCCAGCAGCCAGGGAGTCTCCGGTAACTATGGCTACACCTTC. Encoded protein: CASSQGVSGNYGYTF. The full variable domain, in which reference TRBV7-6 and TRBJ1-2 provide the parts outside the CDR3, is GAGVSQSPRYKVTKRGQDVALRCDPISGHVSLYWYRQALGQGPEFLTYFNYEAQQDKSGLPNDRFSAERPEGSISTLTIQRTEQRDSAMYRCASSQGVSGNYGYTFGSGTRLTVV.

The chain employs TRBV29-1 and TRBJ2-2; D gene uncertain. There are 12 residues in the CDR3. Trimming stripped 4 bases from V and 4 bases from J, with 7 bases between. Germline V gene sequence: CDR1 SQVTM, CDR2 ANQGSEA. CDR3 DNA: TGCAGCGTTGGGGCCCTCACCGGGGAGCTGTTTTTT. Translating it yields CSVGALTGELFF.